The source of this T cell receptor (beta chain) is a study of blood T cell repertoires in COVID-19. The wider study: Both acute and convalescent COVID-19 samples were obtained from the United States, Italy and Spain. T cells, B-cell-depleted T cells, or PBMCs supplied cDNA or gDNA.

Original processing notes: Reference gene primer amplification yielded estimated nucleated cell counts. Clones were sequenced by immunoSEQ multiplex PCR, and TCRdb holds only the in-frame ones, with some missing. V and J calls and clone size come straight from that table; D and trimming were deduced from the DNA. The data show approximately 480,000 clones, 89% seen once. Patients of the Seattle cohort, enrolled during active infection, were followed longitudinally. The CDR3 is made up of 15 amino acids. Trimming removed 1 base at V and 0 bases at J, with 8 bases between. Germline lookup yields CDR1 SEHNR and CDR2 FQNEAQ (reference sequence).

Sequenced: peripheral blood. The receptor comes from a man aged 18 to 35 with COVID-19, enrolled during active disease. This chain links TRBV7-9 with TRBJ2-3; unclear D gene. The CDR3 spells CASSLGARSTDTQYF. In DNA, the CDR3 is TGTGCCAGCAGCTTAGGGGCACGGAGCACAGATACGCAGTATTTT.